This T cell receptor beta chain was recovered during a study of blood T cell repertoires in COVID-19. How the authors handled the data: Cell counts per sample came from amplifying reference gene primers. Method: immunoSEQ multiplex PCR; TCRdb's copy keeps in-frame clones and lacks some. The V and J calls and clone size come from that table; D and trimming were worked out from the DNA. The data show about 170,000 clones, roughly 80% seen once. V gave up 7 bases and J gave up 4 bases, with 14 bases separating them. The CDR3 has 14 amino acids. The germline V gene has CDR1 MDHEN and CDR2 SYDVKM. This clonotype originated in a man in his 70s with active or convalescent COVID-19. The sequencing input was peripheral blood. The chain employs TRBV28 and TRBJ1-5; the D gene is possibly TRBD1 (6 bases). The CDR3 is CASKPDRSNQPQHF. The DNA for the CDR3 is TGTGCCAGCAAACCCGACAGGAGTAATCAGCCCCAGCATTTT.